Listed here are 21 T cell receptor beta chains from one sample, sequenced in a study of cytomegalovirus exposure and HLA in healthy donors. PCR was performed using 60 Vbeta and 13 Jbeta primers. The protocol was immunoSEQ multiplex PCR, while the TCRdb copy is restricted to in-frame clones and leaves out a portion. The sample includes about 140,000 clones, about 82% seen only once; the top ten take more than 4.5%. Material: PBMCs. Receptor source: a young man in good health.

The CDR3 DNA reads TGTGCCAGTAGTACCCCAGGACAGGGGGCTATACAAGAGACCCAGTACTTC. Translating it yields CASSTPGQGAIQETQYF. The chain has TRBV19 and TRBJ2-5; TRBD1 agrees at 11 bases. There are 17 residues in the CDR3. From germline, CDR1 is LNHDA and CDR2 SQIVND (reference sequence). Trimming removed 4 bases from V and 2 bases from J; junction bases left unmatched: 9.

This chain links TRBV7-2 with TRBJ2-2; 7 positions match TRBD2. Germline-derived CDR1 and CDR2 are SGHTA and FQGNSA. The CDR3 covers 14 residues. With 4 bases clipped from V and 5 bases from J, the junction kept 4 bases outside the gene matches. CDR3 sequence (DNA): TGTGCCAGCAGCTCAGGGACTACAACCGGGGAGCTGTTTTTT. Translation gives CASSSGTTTGELFF.

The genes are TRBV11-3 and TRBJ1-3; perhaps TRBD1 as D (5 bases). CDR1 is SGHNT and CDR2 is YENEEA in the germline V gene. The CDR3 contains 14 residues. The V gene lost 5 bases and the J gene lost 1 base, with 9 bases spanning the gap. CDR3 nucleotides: TGTGCCAGCAGCCAGGGACTTTCTGGAAACACCATATATTTT. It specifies CASSQGLSGNTIYF.

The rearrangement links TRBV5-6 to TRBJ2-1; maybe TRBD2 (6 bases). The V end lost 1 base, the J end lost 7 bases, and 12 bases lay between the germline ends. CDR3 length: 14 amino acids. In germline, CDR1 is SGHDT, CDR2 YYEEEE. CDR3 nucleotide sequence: TGTGCCAGCAGCTTGCGCGGAGGAGGGAATGAGCAGTTCTTC. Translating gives CASSLRGGGNEQFF.

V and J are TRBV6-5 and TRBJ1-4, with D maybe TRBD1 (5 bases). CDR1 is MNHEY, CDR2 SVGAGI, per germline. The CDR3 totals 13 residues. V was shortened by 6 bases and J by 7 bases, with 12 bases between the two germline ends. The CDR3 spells CASSRGVPEKLFF. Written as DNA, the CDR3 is TGTGCCAGCAGCCGGGGGGTTCCTGAAAAACTGTTTTTT.

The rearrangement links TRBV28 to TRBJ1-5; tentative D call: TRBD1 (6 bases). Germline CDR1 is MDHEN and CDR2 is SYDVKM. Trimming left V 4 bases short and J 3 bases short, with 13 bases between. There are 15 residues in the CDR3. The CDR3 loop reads CASSSSDRDNQPQHF. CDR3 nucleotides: TGTGCCAGCAGTTCCTCGGACAGAGACAATCAGCCCCAGCATTTT.

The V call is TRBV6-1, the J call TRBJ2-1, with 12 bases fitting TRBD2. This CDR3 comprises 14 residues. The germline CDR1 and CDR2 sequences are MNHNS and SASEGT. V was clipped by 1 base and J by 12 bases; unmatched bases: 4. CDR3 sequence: CASSEGLAGVGQFF. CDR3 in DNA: TGTGCCAGCAGTGAAGGACTAGCGGGAGTTGGGCAGTTCTTC.

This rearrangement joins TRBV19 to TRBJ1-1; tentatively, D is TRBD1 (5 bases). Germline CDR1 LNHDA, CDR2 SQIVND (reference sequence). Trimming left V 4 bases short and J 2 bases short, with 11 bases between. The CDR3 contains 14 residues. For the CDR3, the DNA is TGTGCCAGTAGTAGGGGCGTAGCCAACACTGAAGCTTTCTTT. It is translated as CASSRGVANTEAFF.

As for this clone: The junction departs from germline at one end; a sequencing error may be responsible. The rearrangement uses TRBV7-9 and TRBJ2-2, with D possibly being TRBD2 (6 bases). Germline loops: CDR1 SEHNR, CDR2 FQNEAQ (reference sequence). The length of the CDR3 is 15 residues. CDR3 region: CSSSLNRLDVGELFF. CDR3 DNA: TGTTCCAGCAGCTTAAATCGACTAGATGTCGGGGAGCTGTTTTTT.

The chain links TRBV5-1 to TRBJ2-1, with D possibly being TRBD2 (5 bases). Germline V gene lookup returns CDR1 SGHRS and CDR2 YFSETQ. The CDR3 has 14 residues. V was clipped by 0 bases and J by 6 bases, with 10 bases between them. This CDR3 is CASSLAGGLNEQFF. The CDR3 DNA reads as TGCGCCAGCAGCTTGGCCGGCGGACTCAATGAGCAGTTCTTC. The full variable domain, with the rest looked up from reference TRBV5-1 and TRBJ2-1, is KAGVTQTPRYLIKTRGQQVTLSCSPISGHRSVSWYQQTPGQGLQFLFEYFSETQRNKGNFPGRFSGRQFSNSRSEMNVSTLELGDSALYLCASSLAGGLNEQFFGPGTRLTVL.

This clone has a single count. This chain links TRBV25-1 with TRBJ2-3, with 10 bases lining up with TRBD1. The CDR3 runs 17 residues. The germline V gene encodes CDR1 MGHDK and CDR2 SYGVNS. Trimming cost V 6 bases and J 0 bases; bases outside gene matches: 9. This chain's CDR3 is CASSPGQGSSSTDTQYF. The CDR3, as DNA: TGTGCCAGCAGCCCGGGACAGGGGTCCTCTAGCACAGATACGCAGTATTTT.

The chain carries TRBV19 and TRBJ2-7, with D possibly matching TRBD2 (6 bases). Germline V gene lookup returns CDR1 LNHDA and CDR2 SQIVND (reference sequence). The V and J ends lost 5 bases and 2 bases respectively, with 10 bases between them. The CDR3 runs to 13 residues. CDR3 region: CASSARLAYEQYF. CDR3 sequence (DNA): TGTGCCAGTAGTGCCCGACTAGCCTACGAGCAGTACTTC.

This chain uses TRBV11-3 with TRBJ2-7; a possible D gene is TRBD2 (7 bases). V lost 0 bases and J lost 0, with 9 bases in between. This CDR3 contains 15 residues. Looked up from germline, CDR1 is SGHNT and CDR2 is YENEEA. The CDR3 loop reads CASSLERGPSYEQYF. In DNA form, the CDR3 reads TGTGCCAGCAGCTTAGAGCGGGGGCCCTCCTACGAGCAGTACTTC.

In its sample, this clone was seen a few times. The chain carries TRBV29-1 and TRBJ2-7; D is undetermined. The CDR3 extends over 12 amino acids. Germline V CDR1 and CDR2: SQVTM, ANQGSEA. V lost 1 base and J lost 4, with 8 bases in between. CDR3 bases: TGCAGCGTTGAAGTGCAGGATTACGAGCAGTACTTC. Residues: CSVEVQDYEQYF.

Here the CDR3 reads CASSLGLAEAYEQYF. The CDR3 DNA is TGTGCCAGCAGCCTGGGACTAGCGGAGGCCTACGAGCAGTACTTC. The V and J genes are TRBV7-9 and TRBJ2-7; 11 positions match TRBD2. The germline V gene has CDR1 SEHNR and CDR2 FQNEAQ (reference sequence). Losses at the gene ends were 5 bases for V and 2 bases for J; bases not matched to a gene: 5. The CDR3 totals 15 residues.

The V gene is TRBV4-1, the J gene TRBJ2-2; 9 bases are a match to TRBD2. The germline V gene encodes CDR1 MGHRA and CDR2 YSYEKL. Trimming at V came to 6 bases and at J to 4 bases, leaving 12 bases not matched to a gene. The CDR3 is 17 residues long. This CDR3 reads CASSRRLAESFTGELFF. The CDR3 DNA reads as TGCGCCAGCAGTCGGCGACTAGCGGAGAGCTTCACCGGGGAGCTGTTTTTT.

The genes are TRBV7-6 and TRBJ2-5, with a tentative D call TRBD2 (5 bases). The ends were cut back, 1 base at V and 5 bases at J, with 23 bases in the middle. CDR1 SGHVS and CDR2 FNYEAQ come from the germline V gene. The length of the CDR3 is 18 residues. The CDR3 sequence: CASSLVPRGVMREETQYF. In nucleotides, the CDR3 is TGTGCCAGCAGCTTAGTCCCCCGGGGAGTAATGAGGGAGGAGACCCAGTACTTC.

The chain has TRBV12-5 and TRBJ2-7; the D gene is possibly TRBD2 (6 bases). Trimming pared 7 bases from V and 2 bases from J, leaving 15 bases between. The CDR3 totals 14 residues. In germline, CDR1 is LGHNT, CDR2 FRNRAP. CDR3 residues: CASAPVPGAYEQYF. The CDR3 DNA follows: TGTGCTAGTGCCCCCGTCCCGGGGGCCTACGAGCAGTACTTC.

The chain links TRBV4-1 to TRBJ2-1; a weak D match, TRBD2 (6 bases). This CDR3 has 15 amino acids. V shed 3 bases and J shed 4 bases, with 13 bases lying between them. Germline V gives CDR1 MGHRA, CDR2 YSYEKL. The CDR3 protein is CASSQPGVGYNEQFF. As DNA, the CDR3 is TGCGCCAGCAGCCAGCCGGGAGTGGGGTACAATGAGCAGTTCTTC.

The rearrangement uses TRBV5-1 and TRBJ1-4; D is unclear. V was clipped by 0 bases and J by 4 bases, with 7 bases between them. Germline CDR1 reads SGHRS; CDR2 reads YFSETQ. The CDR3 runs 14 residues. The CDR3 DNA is TGCGCCAGCAGCTTGGGAGCCTATAATGAAAAACTGTTTTTT. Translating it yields CASSLGAYNEKLFF. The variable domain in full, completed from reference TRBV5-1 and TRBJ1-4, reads KAGVTQTPRYLIKTRGQQVTLSCSPISGHRSVSWYQQTPGQGLQFLFEYFSETQRNKGNFPGRFSGRQFSNSRSEMNVSTLELGDSALYLCASSLGAYNEKLFFGSGTQLSVL.

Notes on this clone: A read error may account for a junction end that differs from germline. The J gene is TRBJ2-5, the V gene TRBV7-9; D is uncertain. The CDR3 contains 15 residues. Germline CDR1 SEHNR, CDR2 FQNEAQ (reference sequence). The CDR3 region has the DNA TGTTCCAGCAGCTTAAGCGTGGGTTTCCAAGAGACCCAGTACTTC. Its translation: CSSSLSVGFQETQYF.